Included here is one T cell receptor beta chain sequence, with context. It has no known antigen specificity. Base qualities were left out, and no much larger clone turns up one base away. Deep-resolution immunoSEQ TCR-beta sequencing was performed on DNA from uncultured naive and memory CD4+ T cells. The original pipeline was this. Preprocessing removed nonproductive sequences and CDR3s not starting with C, not ending with F or W, or shorter than 7 amino acids. Cultured and uncultured naive and memory CD4+ repertoires were searched for previously identified spike- and CEF-reactive CDR3s. Pairwise Levenshtein distance, computed with the stringdist R package after three terminal residues were trimmed from each end, was used as the measure of CDR3 homology. TCRdb took over this immuneACCESS table, retaining in-frame rearrangements with V and J assigned. Such tables are incomplete; in checked studies, under half of the missing clones stem from an unresolved V gene, and the remainder is unexplained. V and J calls and clone size come straight from that table; D and trimming were deduced from the DNA. Here the sample has roughly 63,000 clones; 94% occur a single time. The ten largest clones add up to around 0.14% of the sample.

The data originate from a study of CD4 T cells in relation to SARS-CoV-2 and coronaviruses (dated by TCRdb to the early 2020s). For the wider study: Shared crossreactive spike epitopes were mapped to their HLA restriction using patient-derived lymphoblastoid cell lines. The study assessed, at the TCR clonotype level, memory CD4+ T cell crossreactivity between SARS-CoV-2 and common cold coronavirus spike proteins. The Adaptive Biotechnologies TCR-sequencing kit was used to sequence samples from three pre-COVID donors and the naive versus memory experiments, whereas other data were Illumina-based. For other donors in the study, expansion assays were sequenced with a different, Illumina-based TCR-beta assay. Summary of the overall study and its limitations: Small numbers of patients and of tested TCRs limited the study. Pre-pandemic and post-infection samples were not both contributed by any donor, so tracing of the source of pre-existing responses was limited. Sequencing naive versus memory cells indicated that the assay picks up memory recall responses, not primary responses primed during culture. Significantly weaker SARS-CoV-2-driven expansion was shown by crossreactive clones than by monoreactive clones, consistent with antigenic imprinting. In about 60% of donors, memory CD4+ clonotypes turned up that crossrecognized SARS-CoV-2 and at least one common cold coronavirus spike. Since the crossreactivity analysis centred on spike protein, crossreactivity against other viral proteins was not assessed.

CD4+ T cells from unexposed donors were collected before the COVID-19 pandemic (2011-2018). Naive and memory CD4+ T cells were separated from cryopreserved PBMCs by first enriching for CD4 and then performing EasySep naive CD4+ T cell enrichment. Leukapheresis product for the unexposed donors was bought commercially. Ficoll-Paque PLUS gradient centrifugation was used to isolate PBMCs from leukapheresis product or whole blood. PBMCs were either used fresh in the expansion assay or cryopreserved at -140 degrees C. The QIAamp Micro DNA Kit was used to extract genomic DNA from the CD4+ T cells. V loses 1 base, J loses 1 base, and the germline ends lie 13 bases apart. Measured from the cysteine to the phenylalanine, the CDR3 is 17 residues long. Only the CDR3 portion is preserved as DNA: 51 bases, with reading frame beginning at the first base. CDR1 and CDR2 were assigned from the germline V gene (reference sequence) as LNHNV and YYDKDF.

This receptor was obtained from a human donor in good health. The sequence is built from TRBV15 and TRBJ2-2, with the D call perhaps TRBD1 or TRBD2, each one matching 5 bases. Input material: naive CD4+ T cells from PBMCs. The cell subset or site label on this specimen signifies: naive CD4+ T cells isolated by negative enrichment. The nucleotide sequence reads as follows: TGTGCCACCAGCAGAGCTACCGGGACCAGGAACACCGGGGAGCTGTTTTTT. It is translated as CATSRATGTRNTGELFF.